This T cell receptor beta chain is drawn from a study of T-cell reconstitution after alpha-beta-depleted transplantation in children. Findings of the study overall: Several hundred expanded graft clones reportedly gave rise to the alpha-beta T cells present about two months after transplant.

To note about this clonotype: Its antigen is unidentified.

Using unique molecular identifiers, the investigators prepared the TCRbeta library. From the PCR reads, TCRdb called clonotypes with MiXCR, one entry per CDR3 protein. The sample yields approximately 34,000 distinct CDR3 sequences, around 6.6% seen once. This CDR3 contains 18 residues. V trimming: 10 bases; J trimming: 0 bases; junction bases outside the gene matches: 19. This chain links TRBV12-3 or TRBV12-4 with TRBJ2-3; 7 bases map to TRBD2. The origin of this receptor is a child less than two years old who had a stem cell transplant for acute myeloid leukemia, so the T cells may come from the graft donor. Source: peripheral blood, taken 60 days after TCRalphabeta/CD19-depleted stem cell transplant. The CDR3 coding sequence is TGTGCCATCAGCTTAGCAAAAGGGCTAGCGGAGAGCACAGATACGCAGTATTTT. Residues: CAISLAKGLAESTDTQYF.